The 20 T cell receptor beta chains below come from one sample, sequenced in a study of somatic mutations in cytotoxic T cells in rheumatoid arthritis. Clones were read by immunoSEQ multiplex PCR, and TCRdb kept only the in-frame ones, dropping some. In the table there are around 15,000 clones, roughly 79% of which are singletons. Sequenced: CD8+ T cells sorted from blood. The receptor set was obtained from an adult with rheumatoid arthritis.

This clone appeared a few times. The V and J genes are TRBV7-2 and TRBJ1-2, with 8 bases that match TRBD1. In germline, CDR1 is SGHTA, CDR2 FQGNSA. This CDR3 spans 12 amino acids. J was trimmed by 7 bases and V by 5 bases; bases with no gene match: 3. As DNA, the CDR3 is TGTGCCAGCAGCCTGACAGGGGCTGGCTACACCTTC. Translation gives CASSLTGAGYTF. Combining the CDR3 with reference TRBV7-2 and TRBJ1-2 gives the whole variable domain GAGVSQSPSNKVTEKGKDVELRCDPISGHTALYWYRQSLGQGLEFLIYFQGNSAPDKSGLPSDRFSAERTGGSVSTLTIQRTQQEDSAVYLCASSLTGAGYTFGSGTRLTVV.

This clone was detected only once. The V and J genes are TRBV19 and TRBJ1-3; 9 bases map to TRBD1. Germline trimming cut 3 bases from V and 2 bases from J; bases unmatched to any gene: 8. The CDR3 length is 17 residues. Germline CDR1 and CDR2: LNHDA and SQIVND (reference sequence). In DNA, the CDR3 is TGTGCCAGTAGTATTACTTCGGGACAGGGAACTGGAAACACCATATATTTT. Translated: CASSITSGQGTGNTIYF.

This sequence joins TRBV27 and TRBJ2-7; D not resolved. The CDR3 extends over 13 amino acids. V lost 7 bases and J 0 bases, leaving 10 bases between the germline ends. Germline V gene data show CDR1 as MNHEY and CDR2 as SMNVEV (reference sequence). The DNA of the CDR3 is TGTGCCAGCATGGGCTCGACCTCCTACGAGCAGTACTTC. Translating gives CASMGSTSYEQYF.

The V call is TRBV29-1, the J call TRBJ2-1, with TRBD1 matching over 7 bases. Germline CDR1 SQVTM, CDR2 ANQGSEA. The length of the CDR3 is 13 residues. With 3 bases clipped from V and 8 bases from J, the junction kept 7 bases outside the gene matches. As DNA, the CDR3 is TGCAGCGTTGAGGGCGACAGGGCCGATGAGCAGTTCTTC. Protein: CSVEGDRADEQFF.

The chain uses TRBV7-9 and TRBJ1-5; possible D gene TRBD1, 5 bases. The CDR3 has 15 amino acids. V was shortened by 5 bases and J by 4 bases, with 15 bases between the two germline ends. Germline V gene data show CDR1 as SEHNR and CDR2 as FQNEAQ (reference sequence). CDR3 loop: CASSAPTGGNQPQHF. DNA for the CDR3: TGTGCCAGCAGCGCCCCCACAGGAGGGAATCAGCCCCAGCATTTT.

This rearrangement joins TRBV9 to TRBJ2-6; no definite D call. The CDR3 runs 11 residues. The germline V gene has CDR1 SGDLS and CDR2 YYNGEE. Trimming pared 3 bases from V and 8 bases from J, leaving 3 bases between. CDR3 sequence: CASSGTNVLTF. The DNA for the CDR3 is TGTGCCAGCAGCGGGACCAACGTCCTGACTTTC. Full variable domain (outside the CDR3, taken from reference TRBV9 and TRBJ2-6): DSGVTQTPKHLITATGQRVTLRCSPRSGDLSVYWYQQSLDQGLQFLIQYYNGEERAKGNILERFSAQQFPDLHSELNLSSLELGDSALYFCASSGTNVLTFGAGSRLTVL.

V usage is TRBV7-9 and J usage is TRBJ2-1; D may match TRBD1 or TRBD2 (5 bases each). V was shortened by 5 bases and J by 9 bases, with 17 bases between the two germline ends. The CDR3 totals 14 residues. CDR1 is SEHNR, CDR2 FQNEAQ, per germline (reference sequence). CDR3 loop: CASSPQRGRTEQFF. The CDR3 DNA reads as TGTGCCAGCAGCCCCCAACGGGGCCGCACTGAGCAGTTCTTC.

The gene calls are TRBV4-2 and TRBJ2-5; 8 nucleotides align to TRBD2. V gave up 4 bases and J gave up 5 bases; unmatched junction bases: 6. Germline CDR1 LGHNA, CDR2 YNFKEQ. This CDR3 is 14 amino acids long. Written as DNA, the CDR3 is TGTGCCAGCAGCCGAAAGGGACTAGATGAGACCCAGTACTTC. It encodes CASSRKGLDETQYF.

In its sample, this clone was seen a few times. The chain has TRBV19 and TRBJ2-7; 7 bases align to TRBD2. V dropped 3 bases and J dropped 3; count of bases not matched to a gene: 5. Per germline, CDR1 LNHDA and CDR2 SQIVND (reference sequence). This CDR3 comprises 14 residues. The CDR3 sequence is CASSMGSSGYEQYF. DNA of the CDR3: TGTGCCAGTAGTATGGGATCTAGCGGCTACGAGCAGTACTTC. Complete variable domain (other parts from reference TRBV19 and TRBJ2-7): DGGITQSPKYLFRKEGQNVTLSCEQNLNHDAMYWYRQDPGQGLRLIYYSQIVNDFQKGDIAEGYSVSREKKESFPLTVTSAQKNPTAFYLCASSMGSSGYEQYFGPGTRLTVT.

About this clone itself: One end of the junction fails to match germline, which may point to a read error. This chain connects TRBV7-7 to TRBJ2-5; TRBD2 is a possible D gene (5 bases). Germline loops: CDR1 SSHAT, CDR2 FNYEAQ (reference sequence). The CDR3 extends over 14 amino acids. The CDR3, as DNA: TGTGCTAGCAGCCTAACTCGGGGCCAAGAGACCCAGTACTTC. Its protein is CASSLTRGQETQYF.

This chain connects TRBV28 to TRBJ1-4; D is undetermined. With 6 bases removed from V and 5 bases from J, the gap between germline ends came to 16 bases. The CDR3 sequence is 15 residues long. Germline assignment: CDR1 MDHEN and CDR2 SYDVKM. The CDR3 DNA sequence: TGTGCCAGCAGCCTAGGGTCGGAAGCGAATGAAAAACTGTTTTTT. It encodes CASSLGSEANEKLFF.

V usage is TRBV29-1 and J usage is TRBJ2-2; possibly TRBD1 or TRBD2 for D (6 bases each). CDR1 is SQVTM, CDR2 ANQGSEA, per germline. This CDR3 is 12 amino acids long. V was clipped by 5 bases and J by 6 bases, with 10 bases between them. Here the CDR3 DNA reads TGCAGCGTTTCCGGGGGCTCCGGGGAGCTGTTTTTT. It yields the protein CSVSGGSGELFF.

The chain is built from TRBV19 and TRBJ2-1; 9 bases align to TRBD2. V dropped 4 bases and J dropped 3; count of bases not matched to a gene: 4. The CDR3 covers 15 residues. Germline-derived CDR1 and CDR2 are LNHDA and SQIVND (reference sequence). The CDR3 loop reads CASSTSSGDYNEQFF. The CDR3 nucleotides are TGTGCCAGTAGTACTTCTAGCGGGGACTACAATGAGCAGTTCTTC.

V is TRBV4-3 and J is TRBJ2-4, with D possibly matching TRBD1 (5 bases). Trimming took 3 bases from V and 5 from J, leaving 11 bases between them. Per the germline V gene, CDR1 is LGHNA and CDR2 is YSLEER. The CDR3 has 14 amino acids. The CDR3 bases are TGCGCCAGCAGCCACAAGGGGCTCCAAAACATTCAGTACTTC. Amino acid sequence: CASSHKGLQNIQYF.

The chain carries TRBV7-6 and TRBJ2-1, with 8 bases fitting TRBD2. There are 16 residues in the CDR3. Unmatched junction bases numbered 8, after V lost 5 bases and J lost 2 bases. In germline, CDR1 is SGHVS, CDR2 FNYEAQ. The DNA of the CDR3 is TGTGCCAGCAGCAACCTAGCGGGCGACGCCTACAATGAGCAGTTCTTC. This encodes CASSNLAGDAYNEQFF.

The V call is TRBV9, the J call TRBJ2-7; TRBD2 agrees at 8 bases. The trim removed 8 bases at V and 4 bases at J, leaving 14 bases unmatched. The germline gives CDR1 SGDLS, CDR2 YYNGEE. This CDR3 contains 15 residues. CDR3 bases: TGTGCCAGTGGGGGTGAGGGGAGCGGGAGTTACGAGCAGTACTTC. Amino acid sequence: CASGGEGSGSYEQYF.

The chain joins TRBV7-8 to TRBJ2-5, with TRBD2 matching 9 bases. CDR3 length: 14 amino acids. V trimming: 3 bases; J trimming: 3 bases; junction bases outside the gene matches: 2. Germline assignment: CDR1 SGHVS and CDR2 FQNEAQ. This CDR3 reads CASSLRLAEETQYF. The CDR3 bases are TGTGCCAGCAGCTTGCGACTAGCGGAAGAGACCCAGTACTTC.

The genes are TRBV7-9 and TRBJ1-1; possible D gene TRBD1, 5 bases. Germline-derived CDR1 and CDR2 are SEHNR and FQNEAQ (reference sequence). The CDR3 contains 14 residues. Trimming cost V 4 bases and J 2 bases, with 11 bases left between them. The CDR3 nucleotides read TGTGCCAGCAGCTCCCGACAGCTAAACACTGAAGCTTTCTTT. Translated: CASSSRQLNTEAFF.

A single count supports this clone. The V call is TRBV11-3, the J call TRBJ2-7; D uncertain. V lost 5 bases to trimming and J lost 0 bases, with 17 bases between them. Germline V gives CDR1 SGHNT, CDR2 YENEEA. The CDR3 is 16 residues long. The CDR3 sequence is CASSLSTDGGSYEQYF. The CDR3 nucleotides are TGTGCCAGCAGCCTCTCGACGGACGGCGGCTCCTACGAGCAGTACTTC. Drawing the rest from reference TRBV11-3 and TRBJ2-7, the complete variable domain is EAGVVQSPRYKIIEKKQPVAFWCNPISGHNTLYWYLQNLGQGPELLIRYENEEAVDDSQLPKDRFSAERLKGVDSTLKIQPAELGDSAVYLCASSLSTDGGSYEQYFGPGTRLTVT.

The V call is TRBV28, the J call TRBJ2-7; D is unresolved. The CDR3 sequence is 14 residues long. V lost 2 bases and J 3 bases, leaving 11 bases between the germline ends. The germline V gene has CDR1 MDHEN and CDR2 SYDVKM. CDR3 region: CASSLGIGGYEQYF. The CDR3 nucleotides are TGTGCCAGCAGTTTAGGAATCGGCGGCTACGAGCAGTACTTC. Based on the CDR3 plus reference TRBV28 and TRBJ2-7, the full variable domain is DVKVTQSSRYLVKRTGEKVFLECVQDMDHENMFWYRQDPGLGLRLIYFSYDVKMKEKGDIPEGYSVSREKKERFSLILESASTNQTSMYLCASSLGIGGYEQYFGPGTRLTVT.